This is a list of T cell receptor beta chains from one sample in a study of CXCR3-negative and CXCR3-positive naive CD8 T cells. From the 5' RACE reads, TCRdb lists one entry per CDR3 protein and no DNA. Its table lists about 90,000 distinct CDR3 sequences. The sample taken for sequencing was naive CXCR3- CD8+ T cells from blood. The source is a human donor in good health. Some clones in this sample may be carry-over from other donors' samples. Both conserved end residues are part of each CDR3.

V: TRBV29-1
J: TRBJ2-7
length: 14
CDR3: CSVEEDGGAYEQYF

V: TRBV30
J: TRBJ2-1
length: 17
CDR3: CAWSVPLASMRYNEQFF

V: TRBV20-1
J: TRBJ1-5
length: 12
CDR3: CSAIIGNQPQHF

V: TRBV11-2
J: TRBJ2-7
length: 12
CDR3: CASSYDRDEQYF

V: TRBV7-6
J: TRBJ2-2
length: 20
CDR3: CASSSPTSTGLAGSTGELFF

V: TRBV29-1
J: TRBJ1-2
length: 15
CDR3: CSVEPPEGFHLGYTF

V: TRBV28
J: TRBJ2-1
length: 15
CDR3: CASSLGYTSVDEQFF

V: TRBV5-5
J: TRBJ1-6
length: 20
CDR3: CASSLSRGQGLSSYNSPLHF

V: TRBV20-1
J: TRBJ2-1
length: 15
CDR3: CSVSSVEQPYNEQFF

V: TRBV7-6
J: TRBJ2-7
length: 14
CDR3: CASSSGTSSYQQYF

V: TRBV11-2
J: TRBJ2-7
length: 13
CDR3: CASSSGGNYEQYF

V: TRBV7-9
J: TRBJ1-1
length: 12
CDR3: CASSLMGGEAFF

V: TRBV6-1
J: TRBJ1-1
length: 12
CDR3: CAAGPMGTEAFF

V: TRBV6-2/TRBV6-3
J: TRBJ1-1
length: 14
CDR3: CASRQDRLDTEAFF

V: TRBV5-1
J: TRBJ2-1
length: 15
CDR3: CASSLVSGSYNEQFF

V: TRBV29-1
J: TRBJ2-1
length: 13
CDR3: CSAGTGNGNEQFF